The clone carrying this TCR beta chain was seen just once. The data stem from a study of shared clonotypes between healthy human individuals. The wider study: CD4 naive and memory got three plates each, CD8 naive two, CD8 memory one.

TCRdb keeps only in-frame clones here, not all; method: immunoSEQ multiplex PCR. Among some 2.1 million clones listed, about 95% were seen once. Positive CCR7 selection of CD45RO-negative cells yielded the naive CD8 cells, and terminally differentiated effector memory CD45RA+ cells were excluded. V shed 3 bases and J shed 2 bases, with 8 bases lying between them. Looked up from germline, CDR1 is SGHAT and CDR2 is FQNNGV. CDR3 length equals 13 residues. The sample was naive CD8+ T cells sorted from blood. The chain has TRBV11-2 and TRBJ2-7; no firm D call. This clonotype originated in a man younger than 35 in good health. Here the CDR3 DNA reads TGTGCCAGCAGCTTCTCAAGTGCCTACGAGCAGTACTTC. Its translation: CASSFSSAYEQYF.